A selection of T cell receptor beta chains follows, all from one sample in a study of beta chain features in type 1 diabetes. Libraries were prepared by immunoSEQ multiplex PCR; TCRdb keeps only in-frame clonotypes and omits some of them. The table has some 270,000 clones, around 7.8% seen once. Sequenced input: central memory CD4+ T cells from blood. These receptors were obtained from a woman under 30 in good health. CDR3s include the opening cysteine and the closing phenylalanine or tryptophan. The order of the fields is clone size, V gene, CDR3 protein. The size of a clone is reported for some rows only, either as once, few or many, or as a class for expanded clones.

clone_size: .
v_call: TRBV6-5
cdr3_aa: CASTPDGVKPQHF

clone_size: .
v_call: TRBV7-3
cdr3_aa: CASSLLGPTEAFF

clone_size: once
v_call: TRBV7-3
cdr3_aa: CASRSQGGTEAFF

clone_size: few
v_call: TRBV5-4
cdr3_aa: CASSPTFSTTLGYGYTF

clone_size: .
v_call: TRBV11-2
cdr3_aa: CASSAGDRSGANVLTF

clone_size: few
v_call: TRBV10-3
cdr3_aa: CAISERQANTEAFF

clone_size: few
v_call: TRBV7-3
cdr3_aa: CASSPQSGDYGYTF

clone_size: .
v_call: TRBV5-1
cdr3_aa: CASSPDHPTDTQYF

clone_size: few
v_call: TRBV19
cdr3_aa: CASSLRGQQTGELFF

clone_size: .
v_call: TRBV5-1
cdr3_aa: CASSLGQVEDTIYF

clone_size: .
v_call: TRBV15
cdr3_aa: CATSRTRGSADTQYF

clone_size: few
v_call: TRBV6-5
cdr3_aa: CASRPGQGNQPQHF

clone_size: .
v_call: TRBV20-1
cdr3_aa: CSARQAETQYF

clone_size: few
v_call: TRBV6-5
cdr3_aa: CASVRDGSSYEQYF

clone_size: .
v_call: TRBV29-1
cdr3_aa: CSVKRDSNQPQHF

clone_size: many
v_call: TRBV4-1
cdr3_aa: CASSQPPDFQPQHF

clone_size: few
v_call: TRBV4-3
cdr3_aa: CASSQDLLATARNEQFF

clone_size: few
v_call: TRBV7-3
cdr3_aa: CASSSTPGYGGYTF

clone_size: many
v_call: TRBV13
cdr3_aa: CASSPRDRPYEQYF

clone_size: many
v_call: TRBV7-9
cdr3_aa: CASSPRERTEAFF